The clone carrying this TCR beta chain was detected ten times or more. Its antigen is currently unknown. This beta chain represents an off-target read in a library built for alpha chains; its size is of limited meaning. CDR3 length equals 15 residues. The J segment lost 12 bases and the V segment lost 2 bases, leaving 9 bases of the junction unmatched. The germline gives CDR1 DFQATT, CDR2 SNEGSKA (reference sequence). Time point indicated: sample taken at primary tumor resection. Around 70 TRACERx patients with early, untreated non-small cell lung cancer donated samples. This sample was included in a study of spatial heterogeneity in lung cancer. Broader study findings: The study found that expanded intratumoral alpha and beta TCR counts tracked tumor mutation counts. Nonsynonymous mutations, ubiquitous and regional, were tracked respectively by counts of ubiquitous and regional expanded TCRs.

Every TCR cDNA molecule carried a tag that served as a unique molecular identifier. TCRdb reprocessed the 5' RACE reads via MiXCR and lists one record per CDR3 protein. The sample has about 10,000 distinct CDR3 sequences, 9.5% to 15% seen once. This chain joins TRBV20-1 and TRBJ2-1; 14 nucleotides line up with TRBD2. Sequencing used lung tumor tissue, obtained at surgery. The TCR originated in a male donor with early-stage non-small cell lung cancer. The CDR3 protein is CSARTGTSGSPGQFF. The CDR3 bases are TGCAGTGCTAGAACCGGGACTAGCGGGAGTCCGGGGCAGTTCTTC.